This TCR beta chain was sequenced in a study of blood T cells in healthy people across ages. Then a second PCR, running roughly 7 to 11 cycles, was carried out with a sample-barcoded 5' primer and a J-beta primer mix. TCRdb processed the 5' RACE reads anew with MiXCR; each CDR3 protein has one entry. The sample contains about 500,000 distinct CDR3 sequences, 24% of which appear only once. V was shortened by 0 bases and J by 2 bases, with 11 bases between the two germline ends. This CDR3 is 15 amino acids long. Germline V gives CDR1 SGDLS, CDR2 YYNGEE. This clonotype was seen repeatedly, ten times or more. The sample also formed part of further work on T cells of mothers and their children. That source reports: The study found slightly higher but non-significant overlap in related versus unrelated mother-child pairs.

The specimen sequenced was blood. The source is a boy aged 5-17 years in good health. V usage is TRBV9 and J usage is TRBJ1-1, with D perhaps matching TRBD1 (6 bases). CDR3 sequence reads: CASSVEGTTNTEAFF. CDR3 in DNA: TGTGCCAGCAGCGTAGAAGGGACAACTAACACTGAAGCTTTCTTT.